Listed below are T cell receptor beta chains from one sample, sequenced in a study of cytomegalovirus exposure and HLA in healthy donors. The method was immunoSEQ multiplex PCR; TCRdb's version includes in-frame clones alone and lacks a portion of them. The table lists approximately 160,000 clones, roughly 80% of them singletons, with about 13% in the top ten. The sample was PBMCs. Source of these receptors: a woman between 45 and 60 years old in good health and CMV-seropositive. The CDR3 runs from the conserved cysteine through the conserved F or W. A D gene is named only where the DNA matches it firmly. Rows may omit the clone size; those that give it use once, few, many or a size class.

>-|TRBV6-5|TRBJ1-6|TRBD1
CASQGGTAYSPLHF
TGTGCCAGCCAGGGTGGGACAGCTTATTCACCCCTCCACTTT
>-|TRBV5-1|TRBJ1-4|TRBD1
CASSLPGTGYEKLFF
TGCGCCAGCAGCTTGCCCGGGACAGGGTATGAAAAACTGTTTTTT
>-|TRBV9|TRBJ2-3|TRBD2
CASSALPGGSYTDTQYF
TGTGCCAGCAGCGCCCTTCCGGGGGGGTCCTACACAGATACGCAGTATTTT
>few|TRBV5-1|TRBJ2-5|TRBD2
CASSLSGDQETQYF
TGCGCCAGCAGCTTAAGCGGGGACCAAGAGACCCAGTACTTC
>-|TRBV7-9|TRBJ1-2|-
CSSNLATGLYGYTF
TGTTCCAGCAACTTGGCGACAGGACTCTATGGCTACACCTTC
>-|TRBV19|TRBJ1-5|TRBD1
CASSHRTGNGQPQHF
TGTGCCAGTAGTCATAGGACAGGGAATGGTCAGCCCCAGCATTTT
>-|TRBV21-1|TRBJ2-5|-
CASSPRGGGSQETQYF
TGTGCCAGCAGCCCCCGGGGCGGGGGCAGCCAAGAGACCCAGTACTTC
>-|TRBV2|TRBJ1-6|TRBD1
CASSRTGQKLNSPLHF
TGTGCCAGCAGTAGGACAGGACAAAAGCTCAATTCACCCCTCCACTTT
>-|TRBV5-1|TRBJ2-7|-
CASRPPGGTNEQYF
TGCGCCAGCCGCCCACCCGGGGGAACCAACGAGCAGTACTTC
>-|TRBV18|TRBJ1-2|-
CASSPEAATF
TGTGCCAGCTCACCAGAGGCTGCCACCTTC
>-|TRBV30|TRBJ2-5|-
CAWSVKETQYF
TGTGCCTGGAGTGTTAAAGAGACCCAGTACTTC
>few|TRBV5-6|TRBJ1-5|-
CASSLIRAVSNQPQHF
TGTGCCAGCAGCTTGATTCGTGCAGTGAGCAATCAGCCCCAGCATTTT
>once|TRBV6-5|TRBJ1-1|-
CASSYSGGGTEAFF
TGTGCCAGCAGTTACTCAGGGGGAGGGACTGAAGCTTTCTTT
>once|TRBV15|TRBJ1-4|TRBD1
CATSRTPGQPNEKLFF
TGTGCCACCAGCAGGACGCCGGGACAGCCTAATGAAAAACTGTTTTTT
>-|TRBV10-3|TRBJ2-7|TRBD1
CAISESGQGYEQYF
TGTGCCATCAGTGAGTCAGGACAGGGGTACGAGCAGTACTTC
>-|TRBV11-1|TRBJ2-5|-
CASTDSAGTQYF
TGTGCCAGCACCGACAGTGCCGGGACCCAGTACTTC
>-|TRBV5-1|TRBJ2-2|TRBD2
CASSLTSGVNTGELFF
TGCGCCAGCAGCTTAACAAGCGGGGTAAACACCGGGGAGCTGTTTTTT
>few|TRBV27|TRBJ2-1|TRBD1
CASSTGTGGNEQFF
TGTGCCAGCAGTACCGGGACAGGGGGGAATGAGCAGTTCTTC
>-|TRBV4-1|TRBJ2-1|-
CASSPRGGPYNEQFF
TGCGCCAGCAGCCCGAGGGGGGGCCCCTACAATGAGCAGTTCTTC
>-|TRBV5-4|TRBJ2-5|TRBD1
CASSSGTGGAGGTQYF
TGTGCCAGCAGCTCCGGGACAGGGGGCGCAGGCGGGACCCAGTACTTC
>-|TRBV10-2|TRBJ1-1|-
CASLMNTEAFF
TGCGCCAGTCTTATGAACACTGAAGCTTTCTTT
>-|TRBV9|TRBJ1-1|-
CASSVDRQGKPEAFF
TGTGCCAGCAGCGTAGATAGGCAGGGCAAACCTGAAGCTTTCTTT